These 26 T cell receptor beta chains came from one sample sequenced in a study of blood T cell repertoires in COVID-19. The method was immunoSEQ multiplex PCR; TCRdb's version includes in-frame clones alone and lacks a portion of them. The sample consists of about 140,000 clones, about nine tenths of them appearing once. The material sequenced was peripheral blood. The receptors here all came from a human donor in a cohort sampled during active COVID-19.

The chain uses TRBV5-6 and TRBJ2-7; 12 bases agree with TRBD1. This CDR3 region has 15 residues. The germline V gene has CDR1 SGHDT and CDR2 YYEEEE. V gave up 3 bases and J gave up 7 bases; unmatched junction bases: 8. In nucleotides, the CDR3 is TGTGCCAGCAGCTCCCGGGACAGGGGGCCTGGTGAGCAGTACTTC. This sequence encodes CASSSRDRGPGEQYF.

The J gene is TRBJ1-4, the V gene TRBV18; maybe TRBD1 (5 bases). The germline gives CDR1 KGHSH, CDR2 LQKENI. This CDR3 region has 18 residues. V lost 2 bases to trimming and J lost 0 bases, with 16 bases between them. CDR3 sequence reads: CASSPNSWTTTTNEKLFF. In DNA, the CDR3 is TGTGCCAGCTCACCAAATAGTTGGACAACCACAACTAATGAAAAACTGTTTTTT. The variable domain in full, with the rest retrieved from reference TRBV18 and TRBJ1-4, is NAGVMQNPRHLVRRRGQEARLRCSPMKGHSHVYWYRQLPEEGLKFMVYLQKENIIDESGMPKERFSAEFPKEGPSILRIQQVVRGDSAAYFCASSPNSWTTTTNEKLFFGSGTQLSVL.

The chain carries TRBV10-3 and TRBJ1-2, with D unresolved. The CDR3 sequence is 13 residues long. V lost 2 bases to trimming and J lost 2 bases, with 6 bases between them. Looked up from germline, CDR1 is ENHRY and CDR2 is SYGVKD. The CDR3 DNA reads TGTGCCATCAGTGAGGCGGTGAACTATGGCTACACCTTC. Protein: CAISEAVNYGYTF.

The chain recombines TRBV19 with TRBJ1-2; no clear D. V was cut by 3 bases and J by 1 base, with 9 bases left in between. Germline V gene lookup returns CDR1 LNHDA and CDR2 SQIVND (reference sequence). The CDR3 contains 14 residues. DNA for the CDR3: TGTGCCAGTAGTATTGGCGGGATTAACTATGGCTACACCTTC. Its translation: CASSIGGINYGYTF.

This clone appeared a single time. V is TRBV6-6 and J is TRBJ2-5; unclear D gene. Germline V gene lookup returns CDR1 MNHNY and CDR2 SVGAGI (reference sequence). V was cut by 2 bases and J by 2 bases, with 12 bases left in between. The CDR3 is 15 residues long. The CDR3 loop is CASSYPEYQQETQYF. CDR3 DNA sequence: TGTGCCAGCAGTTACCCAGAATACCAACAAGAGACCCAGTACTTC.

Concerning this clone itself: The same CDR3 can be traced to other DNA sequences in this sample. The V call is TRBV19, the J call TRBJ1-1, with TRBD1 matching 8 bases. Trimming at V came to 6 bases and at J to 5 bases, leaving 5 bases not matched to a gene. Germline CDR1 and CDR2: LNHDA and SQIVND (reference sequence). The CDR3 has 13 amino acids. CDR3 coding DNA: TGTGCCAGTAGCCGACAGGGGAGGACTGAAGCTTTCTTT. Its protein is CASSRQGRTEAFF.

The chain couples TRBV4-1 to TRBJ1-2, with D unclear. CDR3 length equals 15 residues. Trimming shortened V by 0 bases and J by 8 bases, and 16 bases separated the two germline ends. Germline V gene data show CDR1 as MGHRA and CDR2 as YSYEKL. CDR3 sequence: CASSQEFQRQEGYTF. In nucleotides, the CDR3 is TGCGCCAGCAGCCAAGAATTTCAGAGGCAAGAGGGCTACACCTTC.

This clone came up a few times. V is TRBV27 and J is TRBJ1-1; 7 bases are shared with TRBD1. V lost 2 bases to trimming and J lost 3 bases; unmatched junction nucleotides: 6. CDR3 length: 15 residues. From germline, CDR1 is MNHEY and CDR2 SMNVEV (reference sequence). The CDR3 nucleotides read TGTGCCAGCAGTTTAAGTAGGGGGCCCTACACTGAAGCTTTCTTT. This gives the protein CASSLSRGPYTEAFF.

This chain links TRBV11-2 with TRBJ2-7; D unresolved. Germline V CDR1 and CDR2: SGHAT, FQNNGV. Deletions cut 3 bases from V and 7 bases from J, with 7 bases between. This CDR3 is 11 amino acids long. This chain's CDR3 is CASSLSLEQYF. CDR3 DNA: TGTGCCAGCAGCTTGAGTCTAGAGCAGTACTTC.

The rearrangement joins TRBV6-5 to TRBJ1-1, with 9 bases identical to TRBD1. The junction had 6 bases not matched to a gene; V was cut back by 2 bases and J by 11 bases. The V gene's germline CDR1 is MNHEY and CDR2 SVGAGI. The CDR3 extends over 13 amino acids. CDR3: CASSYRDRDMAFF. The DNA for the CDR3 is TGTGCCAGCAGTTACCGGGACAGGGATATGGCTTTCTTT.

This chain connects TRBV9 to TRBJ1-2; TRBD1 might be the D (6 bases). Germline CDR1 is SGDLS and CDR2 is YYNGEE. This CDR3 has 14 residues. Between the trimmed V and J ends, which lost 3 bases and 4 bases, there was a span of 13 bases. CDR3 region: CASSEDSHTYGYTF. The CDR3 bases are TGTGCCAGCAGCGAGGACAGCCATACCTATGGCTACACCTTC.

The chain carries TRBV5-1 and TRBJ2-7; 7 nucleotides align to TRBD1. CDR1 SGHRS and CDR2 YFSETQ come from the germline V gene. V shed 4 bases, J shed 3 bases, and the junction held 10 bases outside the gene matches. The CDR3 covers 15 residues. The CDR3, as DNA: TGCGCCAGCAGCATACGGACAGGCCCAGACTACGAGCAGTACTTC. It yields the protein CASSIRTGPDYEQYF. The entire variable domain, with the rest obtained from reference TRBV5-1 and TRBJ2-7, is as follows: KAGVTQTPRYLIKTRGQQVTLSCSPISGHRSVSWYQQTPGQGLQFLFEYFSETQRNKGNFPGRFSGRQFSNSRSEMNVSTLELGDSALYLCASSIRTGPDYEQYFGPGTRLTVT.

The V gene is TRBV5-6, the J gene TRBJ2-5; D remains unclear. Germline CDR1 is SGHDT and CDR2 is YYEEEE. V was shortened by 1 base and J by 3 bases, with 4 bases between the two germline ends. The CDR3 spans 12 residues. The CDR3 here is CASSLYKETQYF. The CDR3 DNA follows: TGTGCCAGCAGCTTGTACAAAGAGACCCAGTACTTC.

The rearrangement joins TRBV7-2 to TRBJ1-5; tentative D call: TRBD1 (5 bases). V was trimmed by 5 bases and J by 2 bases, leaving 10 bases between them. Per the germline V gene, CDR1 is SGHTA and CDR2 is FQGNSA. The CDR3 is 14 residues long. CDR3 residues: CASSEGGGNQPQHF. CDR3 coding DNA: TGTGCCAGCAGCGAGGGAGGGGGCAATCAGCCCCAGCATTTT.

The chain uses TRBV7-3 and TRBJ2-3, with a possible D match to TRBD2 (6 bases). V lost 1 base to trimming and J lost 6 bases, with 8 bases between them. In germline, CDR1 is SGHTA, CDR2 FQGTGA. The CDR3 length is 13 residues. The CDR3 loop is CASSLIAEDTQYF. In DNA form, the CDR3 reads TGTGCCAGCAGCTTAATAGCGGAGGATACGCAGTATTTT.

V usage is TRBV7-3 and J usage is TRBJ1-3; possible D gene TRBD1, 6 bases. Trimming cost V 0 bases and J 8 bases, with 8 bases left between them. This CDR3 is 13 amino acids long. The germline V gene has CDR1 SGHTA and CDR2 FQGTGA. DNA for the CDR3: TGTGCCAGCAGCTTAACAGGGGGTGACACCATATATTTT. It translates to CASSLTGGDTIYF. The entire variable domain, with the rest obtained from reference TRBV7-3 and TRBJ1-3, is as follows: GAGVSQTPSNKVTEKGKYVELRCDPISGHTALYWYRQSLGQGPEFLIYFQGTGAADDSGLPNDRFFAVRPEGSVSTLKIQRTERGDSAVYLCASSLTGGDTIYFGEGSWLTVV.

The V and J genes are TRBV7-9 and TRBJ2-7; weak D call: TRBD1 (6 bases). V dropped 7 bases and J dropped 5 bases, with 18 bases sitting between them. CDR1 is SEHNR and CDR2 is FQNEAQ in the germline V gene (reference sequence). This CDR3 region has 14 residues. The CDR3 nucleotides read TGTGCCAGCAACCATCAGGGGCCAATTGACGAGCAGTACTTC. Translation gives CASNHQGPIDEQYF.

In this sample, this clone turned up a few times. This chain uses TRBV7-2 with TRBJ1-5, with TRBD1 as a possible D gene (5 bases). V was pared by 4 bases and J by 15 bases, with 10 bases between. This CDR3 comprises 10 residues. Germline CDR1 is SGHTA and CDR2 is FQGNSA. The CDR3 nucleotides read TGTGCCAGCAGCTCCAGCGGGACGCATTTT. It encodes CASSSSGTHF.

The chain uses TRBV19 and TRBJ1-4; 9 bases are a match to TRBD1. CDR1 is LNHDA and CDR2 is SQIVND in the germline V gene (reference sequence). The CDR3 spans 15 residues. V shed 1 base and J 8 bases; nucleotides not matched to a gene: 5. CDR3 DNA: TGTGCCAGTAGTATAGGAACAGGGGGCCCGGAAAAACTGTTTTTT. Protein product: CASSIGTGGPEKLFF.

The chain carries TRBV6-5 and TRBJ1-4, with D possibly being TRBD1 (6 bases). Trimming pared 11 bases from V and 10 bases from J, leaving 20 bases between. Germline V gene sequence: CDR1 MNHEY, CDR2 SVGAGI. The CDR3 runs 13 residues. This CDR3 reads CACRGQPAGKLFF. The CDR3, as DNA: TGTGCCTGCCGAGGACAGCCAGCAGGAAAACTGTTTTTT.

CDR3 residues: CASSPGEGTQYF. The CDR3 DNA reads as TGTGCCAGCAGCCCCGGGGAGGGTACGCAGTATTTT. The rearrangement joins TRBV7-6 to TRBJ2-3; 7 bases are a match to TRBD2. There are 12 residues in the CDR3. The V and J ends lost 5 bases and 8 bases, in that order; junction bases with no gene match: 4. Germline assignment: CDR1 SGHVS and CDR2 FNYEAQ.

V is TRBV7-2 and J is TRBJ2-5; 8 bases fit TRBD1. CDR3 size: 15 residues. Per germline, CDR1 SGHTA and CDR2 FQGNSA. J gave up 2 bases and V 8 bases, and 10 bases lay outside the gene matches. CDR3 nucleotides: TGTGCCAGCGGAAAACAGACAGGGGTGCAAGAGACCCAGTACTTC. Translation: CASGKQTGVQETQYF. The full variable domain, rest sourced from reference TRBV7-2 and TRBJ2-5, is GAGVSQSPSNKVTEKGKDVELRCDPISGHTALYWYRQSLGQGLEFLIYFQGNSAPDKSGLPSDRFSAERTGGSVSTLTIQRTQQEDSAVYLCASGKQTGVQETQYFGPGTRLLVL.

The chain carries TRBV29-1 and TRBJ1-2, with TRBD1 identical over 7 bases. V lost 4 bases to trimming and J lost 4 bases; unmatched junction nucleotides: 12. CDR1 SQVTM and CDR2 ANQGSEA come from the germline V gene. The CDR3 loop spans 15 amino acids. This CDR3 is CSVGNRGDSSYGYTF. The CDR3 coding sequence is TGCAGCGTTGGTAACAGGGGAGATAGTAGCTATGGCTACACCTTC.

The chain uses TRBV19 and TRBJ1-5; D is undetermined. The CDR3 sequence is 14 residues long. Germline assignment: CDR1 LNHDA and CDR2 SQIVND (reference sequence). V lost 2 bases, J lost 0 bases, and 5 bases lay in between. The CDR3 region has the DNA TGTGCCAGTAGTATACGGGATAGCAATCAGCCCCAGCATTTT. As protein: CASSIRDSNQPQHF.

This clone is a singleton in its sample. The chain has TRBV6-1 and TRBJ2-5; 12 bases map to TRBD2. J gave up 5 bases and V 4 bases, and 8 bases lay outside the gene matches. Per germline, CDR1 MNHNS and CDR2 SASEGT. The CDR3 contains 16 residues. CDR3: CASSATSGGPGETQYF. The CDR3 region has the DNA TGTGCCAGCAGTGCTACTAGCGGGGGGCCGGGGGAGACCCAGTACTTC.

V is TRBV6-5 and J is TRBJ1-2; D is uncertain. V lost 0 bases and J lost 3, with 8 bases in between. The CDR3 is 14 amino acids. Per germline, CDR1 MNHEY and CDR2 SVGAGI. The CDR3 is CASSYSTGYYGYTF. The CDR3 nucleotides are TGTGCCAGCAGTTACTCGACGGGGTACTATGGCTACACCTTC.